A single T cell receptor (beta chain) is shown here with its context. The table lists this clonotype with a few counts. The antigen it recognizes is unknown. The record has no base qualities; no much larger clone is one base away. Ficoll-Paque density gradient centrifugation was used to isolate PBMCs. The CDR3 goes from the cysteine to the phenylalanine over 13 residues. Just the 39-base CDR3 DNA is kept, in frame starting at base 1. The junction shows trimming of 6 bases on V and 2 bases on J, plus 7 bases between the germline ends. Sequencer: Illumina NovaSeq 6000. TCRalpha and TCRbeta cDNA libraries were constructed by 5'RACE with constant-segment primers, with sample barcodes and unique molecular identifiers being introduced. Trizol reagent was used to extract RNA from every sample. Amplification of the libraries took two PCR steps, and the second step added a second sample barcode plus Illumina TruSeq adapters. Sequencing of libraries was performed on an Illumina NovaSeq with 2 x 150 bp paired-end reads. Processing in the source paper ran as follows. With migec v1.2.7, reads were demultiplexed and then collapsed into UMI-guided consensus sequences. Using mixcr v2.1.11, the UMI consensuses were aligned to TRA and TRB V and J templates and assembled into clonotypes. Clonotypes were classified as expanded or contracted when called significant by both edgeR and NoisET, with noise models trained on biological replicates. For edgeR calls, the thresholds were a false discovery rate-adjusted p below 0.01 and a log2 fold-change of 1. As an exploratory analysis of dynamics, max-normalized trajectories of the 1000 most abundant clonotypes were examined by PCA with hierarchical clustering. Separately sequenced CD4+ and CD8+ repertoires were used to assign a CD4 or CD8 phenotype to each responding clone. TCRdb applied fastp at Q25 and MiXCR to the public reads, then kept only in-frame beta chains. Identical CDR3 protein sequences are pooled into one entry, listed with their most common genes and DNA. TCRdb's processing, not the study's, gives the V and J calls here. In all, the sample holds 57,000 or so distinct CDR3 sequences, and about a tenth of those were seen once. The ten most abundant clones make up about 1.1% of the sample.

This sample is part of a study of T-cell memory formation after mild COVID-19 (dated by TCRdb to the early 2020s). Background for the entire study: TCR sequence clusters from the two donors were found to be largely donor specific. Longitudinal TCRalpha and TCRbeta repertoire sequencing tracked T-cell clones expanding and contracting after mild COVID-19 in a couple of donors. The cohort was made up of two young adult volunteers, one female and one male, who were previously healthy. What the authors observed across the whole study: Clones that contracted from day 15 to 85 showed balanced CD4/CD8 phenotypes, whereas a second wave of clones that expanded from day 15 to 37 leaned towards CD4+. Only two mild cases were covered by the study, and larger cohorts that include severe cases with pre-infection samples were considered necessary. Some responding clones were found in pre-infection memory, which suggests that pre-existing cross-reactive memory T cells took part in the SARS-CoV-2 response. SARS-CoV-2 specificity of the second-wave clones peaking on day 37 was not confirmed. Contracting CD4+ clones were located mainly in the CM and EM memory subsets, whereas CD8+ clones were found to be enriched in EMRA.

This clonotype was sampled from a young man who had mild COVID-19 (a few samples of this study predate the infection). The sample titles of this study are shuffled in the database, so cell type and time point are left out; the donor was told from shared clones. The chain is made from TRBV12-3 or TRBV12-4 and TRBJ2-2; perhaps TRBD2 is the D gene, with 5 bases matching. The sample comprised PBMCs or a T cell subset sorted from them (not recorded which). Here is the DNA: TGTGCCAGCAGCCGGGGAAACACCGGGGAGCTGTTTTTT. Its protein product is CASSRGNTGELFF.